These T cell receptor beta chains were read from a single sample in a study of radiation and T cells in renal cell carcinoma. Assay used: immunoSEQ multiplex PCR; TCRdb lists only in-frame clones, some missing. The table has about 120,000 clones, about four fifths seen once. The material was blood, obtained from a patient whose treatment included radiotherapy and nephrectomy. The receptors derive from a man aged 50-60 years with renal cell carcinoma. Each CDR3 is given with its conserved first and last residue. A D gene is named only where the DNA matches it firmly. Rows may omit the clone size; those that give it use once, few, many or a size class.

J | size | V | D | CDR3 | DNA
TRBJ2-5 | NA | TRBV7-2 | NA | CASASSWQETQYF | TGTGCCAGCGCATCTAGCTGGCAAGAGACCCAGTACTTC
TRBJ2-3 | NA | TRBV4-3 | TRBD1 | CASSQEGRGRPPDTQYF | TGCGCCAGCAGCCAAGAGGGAAGGGGGCGCCCCCCAGATACGCAGTATTTT
TRBJ2-7 | NA | TRBV7-2 | TRBD2 | CASSLHSGTTYEQYF | TGTGCCAGCAGCTTACACTCAGGGACTACCTACGAGCAGTACTTC
TRBJ2-1 | NA | TRBV19 | TRBD2 | CASRVTWGLEYNEQFF | TGTGCCAGTAGGGTAACGTGGGGACTAGAGTACAATGAGCAGTTCTTC
TRBJ1-2 | NA | TRBV18 | TRBD1 | CASSLREGQDNGYTF | TGTGCCAGCTCACTACGAGAGGGACAGGATAATGGCTACACCTTC
TRBJ2-4 | NA | TRBV4-1 | NA | CASSHPGGEAKNIQYF | TGCGCCAGCAGCCACCCTGGCGGGGAGGCCAAAAACATTCAGTACTTC
TRBJ1-3 | NA | TRBV27 | NA | CASSGTSSGNTIYF | TGTGCCAGCTCCGGGACCTCATCTGGAAACACCATATATTTT
TRBJ2-3 | NA | TRBV7-9 | TRBD2 | CASSPGLAGILSTDTQYF | TGTGCCAGCAGCCCCGGACTAGCGGGGATACTTAGCACAGATACGCAGTATTTT
TRBJ1-4 | NA | TRBV28 | NA | CASFRDSNEKLFF | TGTGCCAGTTTTCGGGACTCTAATGAAAAACTGTTTTTT
TRBJ1-2 | NA | TRBV2 | NA | CASSITVYIGYTF | TGTGCCAGCAGTATTACAGTTTATATTGGCTACACCTTC
TRBJ1-2 | NA | TRBV6-1 | NA | CASSETDVDSYTF | TGTGCCAGCAGTGAAACCGACGTAGATAGCTACACCTTC
TRBJ1-5 | few | TRBV7-8 | NA | CASSQRNPGLVHQPQHF | TGTGCCAGCAGCCAACGAAATCCGGGACTGGTGCATCAGCCCCAGCATTTT
TRBJ1-2 | NA | TRBV28 | TRBD1 | CASRQRTGGGYTF | TGTGCCAGCAGGCAGAGGACAGGGGGTGGCTACACCTTC
TRBJ1-2 | NA | TRBV28 | TRBD1 | CASRGRTGDYGYTF | TGTGCCAGCAGGGGACGGACAGGGGACTATGGCTACACCTTC
TRBJ2-3 | NA | TRBV5-1 | NA | CASSSTRGTDTQYF | TGCGCCAGCAGCTCCACAAGGGGGACAGATACGCAGTATTTT
TRBJ2-7 | NA | TRBV5-1 | NA | CASSLGTGENIYEQYF | TGCGCCAGCAGCTTGGGTACTGGAGAGAACATCTACGAGCAGTACTTC
TRBJ1-1 | NA | TRBV2 | NA | CASGTLPMNTEAFF | TGTGCCAGCGGGACACTACCTATGAACACTGAAGCTTTCTTT
TRBJ2-2 | NA | TRBV11-3 | NA | CASSLGAGELFF | TGTGCCAGCAGCTTAGGAGCCGGGGAGCTGTTTTTT
TRBJ2-7 | few | TRBV7-6 | TRBD1 | CASSPGTGGLRQYF | TGTGCCAGCAGCCCCGGGACAGGGGGCTTAAGGCAGTACTTC
TRBJ1-1 | many | TRBV2 | NA | CASSVSGEAFF | TGTGCCAGCAGTGTATCAGGGGAAGCTTTCTTT
TRBJ1-2 | NA | TRBV28 | NA | CASSPGEVDYGYTF | TGTGCCAGCAGCCCAGGGGAGGTGGACTATGGCTACACCTTC
TRBJ2-4 | NA | TRBV27 | NA | CASSLGRLGYIQYF | TGTGCCAGCAGTTTAGGCAGGCTGGGGTACATTCAGTACTTC
TRBJ2-5 | NA | TRBV2 | NA | CASSHAGSLRQETQYF | TGTGCCAGCAGTCATGCAGGGTCTCTCCGCCAAGAGACCCAGTACTTC
TRBJ1-4 | NA | TRBV28 | NA | CASSGAPGLSEKLFF | TGTGCCAGCAGTGGAGCACCGGGATTATCTGAAAAACTGTTTTTT
TRBJ1-5 | few | TRBV30 | NA | CAWRQWNQPQHF | TGTGCCTGGCGACAGTGGAATCAGCCCCAGCATTTT